This record looks at one T cell receptor beta chain sequence and its context. What it binds is unknown. The donors were part of the validation cohort, which consisted of over a hundred subjects and was separate from the first cohort of about 720 subjects. This table comes from immunoSEQ multiplex PCR, and its TCRdb copy is limited to in-frame clones, with some not included. The sample has about 160,000 clones; 86% are singletons. The sample belongs to a study of cytomegalovirus exposure and HLA in healthy donors. Findings of the study overall: The classifier, whose performance was assessed in both the original and validation cohorts, reportedly diagnosed cytomegalovirus status with high specificity and sensitivity. Rare sequences made up most TCRs, while some public TCRs were found in many donors.

Sequencing was performed on PBMCs. The TCR comes from a woman in her twenties or thirties in good health and CMV-seronegative.

This CDR3 is CASSEAGMTFF. The CDR3 DNA reads TGTGCCAGCAGTGAAGCCGGTATGACTTTCTTT. J is TRBJ1-1 and V is TRBV6-5, with no clear D. CDR3 length: 11 amino acids. Germline-derived CDR1 and CDR2 are MNHEY and SVGAGI. V lost 5 bases, J lost 12 bases, and 13 bases lay in between.